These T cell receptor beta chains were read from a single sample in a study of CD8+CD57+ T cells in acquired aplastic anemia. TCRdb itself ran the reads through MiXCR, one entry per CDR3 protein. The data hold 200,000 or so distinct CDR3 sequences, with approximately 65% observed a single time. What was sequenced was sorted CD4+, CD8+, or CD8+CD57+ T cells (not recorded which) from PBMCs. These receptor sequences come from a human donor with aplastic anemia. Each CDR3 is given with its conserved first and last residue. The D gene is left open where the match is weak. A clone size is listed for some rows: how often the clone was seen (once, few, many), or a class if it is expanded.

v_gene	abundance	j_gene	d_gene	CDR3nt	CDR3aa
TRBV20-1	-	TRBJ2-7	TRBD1	TGCAGTGCTACCGGGACAGAGGAGTACGAGCAGTACTTC	CSATGTEEYEQYF
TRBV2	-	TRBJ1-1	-	TGTGCCAGCAGGGTCAGAGCTACGAACTCTGAAGCTTTCTTT	CASRVRATNSEAFF
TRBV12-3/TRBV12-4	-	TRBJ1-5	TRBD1	TGTGCCAGCAGTACCGGGACAGGCAATCAGCCCCAGCATTTT	CASSTGTGNQPQHF
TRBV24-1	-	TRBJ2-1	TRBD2	TGTGCCACCAGTGGGGGCCGGGAGGGGCACAATGAGCAGTTCTTC	CATSGGREGHNEQFF
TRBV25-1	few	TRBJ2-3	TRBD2	TGTGCCACCAGTGATTCCCCGACTAGCGGGGGATCAGATACGCAGTATTTT	CATSDSPTSGGSDTQYF
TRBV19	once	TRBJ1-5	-	TGTGCCAGCACCTACTCGGGCGCGGGAGATCAGCCCCAGCATTTT	CASTYSGAGDQPQHF
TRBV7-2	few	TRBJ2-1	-	TGTGCCAGCAGCTTTGAGGGAGGCACAATAGGTGAGCAGTTCTTC	CASSFEGGTIGEQFF
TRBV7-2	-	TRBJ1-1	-	TGTGCCAGCAGCTTAAGGATAGGGTCCACTGAAGCTTTCTTT	CASSLRIGSTEAFF
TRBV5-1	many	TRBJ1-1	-	TGTGCCAGCAGCTTAGATCTGAACACTGAAGCTTTCTTT	CASSLDLNTEAFF
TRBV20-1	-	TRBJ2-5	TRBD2	TGCAGTGCTGTAACTAGCGGAGAGACCCAGTACTTC	CSAVTSGETQYF
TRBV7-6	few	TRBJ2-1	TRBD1	TGTGCCAGCAGCGATCCCGGGACAGGGCGAGAACAGTTCTTC	CASSDPGTGREQFF
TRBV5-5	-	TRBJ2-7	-	TGTGCCAGCAGCTGGTACCTCAACCACTACGAGCAGTACTTC	CASSWYLNHYEQYF
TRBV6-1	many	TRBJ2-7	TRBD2	TGTGCCAGCATGCTTGGGGGGGATTACGAGCAGTACTTC	CASMLGGDYEQYF
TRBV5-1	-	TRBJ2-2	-	TGCGCCAGCAGCTTGCGCAGGGCTGACACCGGGGAGCTGTTTTTT	CASSLRRADTGELFF
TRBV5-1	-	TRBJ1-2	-	TGCGCCAGCAGCTTACAGGCCTCAGGGGACTATGGCTACACCTTC	CASSLQASGDYGYTF
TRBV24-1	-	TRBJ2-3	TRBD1	TGTGCCACCAGTGATTCCGGACAGGGCCCAGGCACAGATACGCAGTATTTT	CATSDSGQGPGTDTQYF
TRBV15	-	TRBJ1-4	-	TGTGCCACCAGCAGAGTTGGGCAGCCGAATGAAAAACTGTTTTTT	CATSRVGQPNEKLFF
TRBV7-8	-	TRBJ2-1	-	TGTGCCAGCAGCGAGGGTCAGGAGTTCTTC	CASSEGQEFF
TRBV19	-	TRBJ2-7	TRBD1	TGTGCCAGTAGGGGACAGGGATCCTACGAGCAGTACTTC	CASRGQGSYEQYF
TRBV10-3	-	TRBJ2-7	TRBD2	TGTGCTATCAGTGAGTCCGCGAGCGGGGGCACACTCTACGAGCAGTACTTC	CAISESASGGTLYEQYF
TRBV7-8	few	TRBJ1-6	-	TGTGCCAGCAGCTCCGTGTCGGTGGGGGCGGGTTCACCCCTCCACTTT	CASSSVSVGAGSPLHF
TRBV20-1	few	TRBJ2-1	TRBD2	TGCAGTGCTAGTCGCGGCGGGGGATCAAATGAGCAGTTCTTC	CSASRGGGSNEQFF
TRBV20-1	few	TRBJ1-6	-	TGCAGTGCTAGAGACGGGGGTGGAAATTCACCCCTCCACTTT	CSARDGGGNSPLHF
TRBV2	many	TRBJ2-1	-	TGTGCCAGCAGTGGAACTAGTGGGTTCTTCAATGAGCAGTTCTTC	CASSGTSGFFNEQFF
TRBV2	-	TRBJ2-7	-	TGTGCCAGCAGCTCAAAAAAGGGGCGGAACGGCGAGCAGTACTTC	CASSSKKGRNGEQYF
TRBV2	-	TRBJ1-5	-	TGTGCCAGCAATTTGGGAATAGATCAGCCCCAGCATTTT	CASNLGIDQPQHF
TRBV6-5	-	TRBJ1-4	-	TGTGCCAGCAGTTACTCGGGAGGCGAAAAACTGTTTTTT	CASSYSGGEKLFF
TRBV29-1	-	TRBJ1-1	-	TGCAGCGTAGCCGGGACCGGTTTTAACACTGAAGCTTTCTTT	CSVAGTGFNTEAFF
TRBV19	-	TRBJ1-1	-	TGTGCCAGTTTATCCAGGGCTGGCACTGAAGCTTTCTTT	CASLSRAGTEAFF
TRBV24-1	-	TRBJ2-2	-	TGTGCCACCAGTCCCCAGGGTGTCGGCACCGGGGAGCTGTTTTTT	CATSPQGVGTGELFF
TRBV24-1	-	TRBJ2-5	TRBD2	TGTGCCACCAGTGCCAGCGGGAGAGGCCAGTACTTC	CATSASGRGQYF
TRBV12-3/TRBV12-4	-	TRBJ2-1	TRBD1	TGTGCCAGCAGTCAAACAGGGGGCTCCTACAATGAGCAGTTCTTC	CASSQTGGSYNEQFF
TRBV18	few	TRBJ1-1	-	TGTGCCAGCTCACCAGTTCAAGGGGGGCCTGAAGCTTTCTTT	CASSPVQGGPEAFF
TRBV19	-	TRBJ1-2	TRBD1	TGTGCCAGTAGTATAGTGGGACAGGGCTATGGCTACACCTTC	CASSIVGQGYGYTF
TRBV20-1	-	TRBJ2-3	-	TGCAGTGCTAGTATCGAGGGCCGCAGTACGCAGTATTTT	CSASIEGRSTQYF
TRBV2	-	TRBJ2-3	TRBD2	TGTGCCAGCAGTGACACTAGCGGGATGCGTCTGGTCTTC	CASSDTSGMRLVF
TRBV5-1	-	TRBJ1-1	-	TGCGCCAGCAGCGAACTTCGGGGAGATTCCATGAACACTGAAGCTTTCTTT	CASSELRGDSMNTEAFF
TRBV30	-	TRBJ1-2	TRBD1	TGTGCCTGGACTCCGGGACAGGGGGCCCATGGCTACACCTTC	CAWTPGQGAHGYTF
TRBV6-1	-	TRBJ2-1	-	TGTGCCAGCAGTGAAGCGTCGGGCTCCTACAATGAGCAGTTCTTC	CASSEASGSYNEQFF
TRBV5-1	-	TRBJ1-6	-	TGCGCCAGCAGCTTGGCCGTCGGGGGACGAAATTCACCCCTCCACTTT	CASSLAVGGRNSPLHF
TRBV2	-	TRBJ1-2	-	TGTGCCAGCAGCCCGCTGTTTTCGGGAAGAGAAGGCTACACCTTC	CASSPLFSGREGYTF